This TCR beta chain was captured in a study of post-analysis software for immune sequencing data. General observations from the study: Four to six TRBV segments appeared more often in patients than in controls, and TRBV5-6, TRBV5-1 and TRBV20-1 were among these.

With respect to this clonotype: Antigen: not known.

Germline CDR1 and CDR2: SEHNR and FQNEAQ (reference sequence). CDR3 length equals 12 residues. V was shortened by 0 bases and J by 13 bases, with 12 bases between the two germline ends. Tagging with unique molecular identifiers was a feature of the TCR beta cDNA libraries. TCRdb itself ran the PCR reads through MiXCR, one entry per CDR3 protein. The table shows fewer than 900,000 distinct CDR3 sequences, with around 45% occurring only once. This sequence was found in a girl aged 10 to 17 with multiple sclerosis. The chain has TRBV7-9 and TRBJ2-5; D not certain. The sample was blood. CDR3 DNA sequence: TGTGCCAGCAGCTTAGCTCCATTTCACCCGTACTTC. This encodes CASSLAPFHPYF.